This TCR beta chain was captured by sequencing in a study of blood T cell repertoires in COVID-19. CDR1 SGHRS and CDR2 YFSETQ come from the germline V gene. Losses at the gene ends were 0 bases for V and 4 bases for J; bases not matched to a gene: 4. The CDR3 extends over 14 amino acids. Profiled with immunoSEQ multiplex PCR; TCRdb holds only in-frame clones, not every one. The sample has about 470,000 clones; about 85% are singletons. The chain recombines TRBV5-1 with TRBJ2-7, with TRBD1 identical over 7 bases. The receptor's source is a young woman who had recovered from COVID-19. The sequencing input was PBMCs or T cells enriched from blood (not recorded which). The CDR3 bases are TGCGCCAGCAGCTTGGACAGGGGAGTGTACGAGCAGTACTTC. Translating gives CASSLDRGVYEQYF.